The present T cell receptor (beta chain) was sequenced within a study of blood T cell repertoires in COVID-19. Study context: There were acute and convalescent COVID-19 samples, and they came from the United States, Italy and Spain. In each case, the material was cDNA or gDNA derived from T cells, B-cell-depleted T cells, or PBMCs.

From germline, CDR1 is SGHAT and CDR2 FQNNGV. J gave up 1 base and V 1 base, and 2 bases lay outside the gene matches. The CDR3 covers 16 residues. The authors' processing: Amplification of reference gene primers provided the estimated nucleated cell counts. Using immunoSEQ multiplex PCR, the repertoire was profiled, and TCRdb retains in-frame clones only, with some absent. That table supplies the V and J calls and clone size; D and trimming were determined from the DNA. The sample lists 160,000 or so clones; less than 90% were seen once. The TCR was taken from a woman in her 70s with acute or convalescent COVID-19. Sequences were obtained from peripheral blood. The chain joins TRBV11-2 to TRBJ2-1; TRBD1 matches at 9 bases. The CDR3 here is CASSLAGTGSYNEQFF. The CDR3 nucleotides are TGTGCCAGCAGCTTAGCCGGGACAGGGTCCTACAATGAGCAGTTCTTC.